This T cell receptor (beta chain) was retrieved from a study of response to subunit inactivated influenza vaccine (dated by TCRdb to the late 2010s). For the study in its entirety: The study used deep quantitative T cell receptor repertoire profiling to track responses to a trivalent subunit inactivated influenza vaccine. The paper's findings and limits, for the study overall: It was suggested by the authors that each seasonal influenza vaccination may recruit only a limited number of new T cells.

This clonotype was observed a few times. Its target antigen remains unknown. Base-call qualities are not available, and no considerably larger clone is one nucleotide away. Germline trimming amounts to 3 bases on V and 5 bases on J, with 6 as the count of junction bases outside the gene matches. The germline V gene (reference sequence) supplies CDR1 LNHDA and CDR2 SQIVND. Including the terminal cysteine and phenylalanine, the CDR3 comprises 14 residues. The DNA shown is the 42-base CDR3, in frame from base 1. Libraries were constructed by RT-PCR. Instrument on record: Illumina HiSeq 2500. TCRdb trimmed public reads at Q25 via fastp, called clones via MiXCR and kept in-frame beta chains. Rows with one shared CDR3 protein collapse into an entry with the most common genes and DNA. The sample contains approximately 700,000 distinct CDR3 sequences, approximately 15% of them found a single time. In total, the top ten clones hold 5.5% to 7% of the sample.

The input for sequencing was PBMCs from blood, taken approximately 15 days before vaccination. The receptor chain draws on TRBV19 and TRBJ2-7, and 8 junctional nucleotides match TRBD1. This TCR was sampled from a middle-aged man who received an inactivated influenza vaccine. Donor details come from another sample of the same person, matched by shared clones. The encoded CDR3 is CASSISRGRDEQYF. Here is the DNA: TGTGCCAGTAGTATTTCCAGGGGGCGAGACGAGCAGTACTTC.